The 3 T cell receptor beta chains below come from one sample, sequenced in a study of cytomegalovirus exposure and HLA in healthy donors. PCR employed 60 Vbeta and 13 Jbeta primers. Profiled with immunoSEQ multiplex PCR; TCRdb holds only in-frame clones, not every one. The sample has about 160,000 clones, 80% to 85% seen once. Sequences were obtained from PBMCs. The receptor source for this set is a man younger than 30 in good health and CMV-seronegative.

The CDR3 sequence is CASSLTQGIGEQFF. The CDR3 nucleotides are TGCGCCAGCAGCTTGACTCAGGGCATTGGTGAGCAGTTCTTC. The V and J genes are TRBV5-1 and TRBJ2-1; D is perhaps TRBD1 (5 bases). Trimming took 1 base from V and 9 from J, leaving 14 bases between them. CDR3 size: 14 residues. The germline V gene has CDR1 SGHRS and CDR2 YFSETQ.

With respect to this clone: Different DNA sequences within this sample yield the same CDR3. The chain has TRBV5-1 and TRBJ2-7; 12 bases are a match to TRBD2. Germline CDR1 and CDR2: SGHRS and YFSETQ. The ends lost 4 bases at V and 2 bases at J; junction bases unmatched: 1. The CDR3 covers 14 residues. The CDR3 DNA follows: TGCGCCAGCAGCCTAGCGGGAGGGCCCTACGAGCAGTACTTC. It encodes CASSLAGGPYEQYF.

V gene TRBV15 combines with J gene TRBJ1-1; D unresolved. Germline V CDR1 and CDR2: LNHNV, YYDKDF (reference sequence). CDR3 length: 15 amino acids. Trimming took off 5 bases at V and 3 bases at J, with 16 bases between the two ends. CDR3 loop: CATSPPSLQDTEAFF. The CDR3 coding sequence is TGTGCCACCAGCCCCCCGTCCTTGCAGGACACTGAAGCTTTCTTT.